These 13 T cell receptor beta chains were all obtained from the same sample, sequenced in a study of cytomegalovirus exposure and HLA in healthy donors. The PCR ran on 60 Vbeta and 13 Jbeta primers. Profiling relied on immunoSEQ multiplex PCR, and the TCRdb table lists in-frame clones only, not all of them. The repertoire includes about 120,000 clones, about 81% of them detected once, and about 1.8% sits in the top ten. Input material: PBMCs. The receptors were sampled from a man aged 35-49 years in good health and CMV-seronegative.

The chain couples TRBV7-8 to TRBJ2-7; D perhaps matches TRBD2 (5 bases). The CDR3 consists of 15 residues. Germline CDR1 reads SGHVS; CDR2 reads FQNEAQ. The ends were cut back, 5 bases at V and 4 bases at J, with 18 bases in the middle. Written as DNA, the CDR3 is TGTGCCAGCAGCCCTAGAGCGGCAGGCTTTTACGAGCAGTACTTC. Its translation: CASSPRAAGFYEQYF.

This chain joins TRBV18 and TRBJ1-4; TRBD1 is a possible D gene (6 bases). CDR3 length: 14 amino acids. Trimming took off 3 bases at V and 4 bases at J, with 9 bases between the two ends. The germline V gene has CDR1 KGHSH and CDR2 LQKENI. Here the CDR3 DNA reads TGTGCCAGCTCACCCGACAGGATTAATGAAAAACTGTTTTTT. This gives the protein CASSPDRINEKLFF.

The chain couples TRBV19 to TRBJ1-5; 7 nucleotides line up with TRBD1. The J segment lost 3 bases and the V segment lost 6 bases, leaving 2 bases of the junction unmatched. CDR3 size: 13 residues. The V gene's germline CDR1 is LNHDA and CDR2 SQIVND (reference sequence). CDR3 amino acids: CASRGQLNQPQHF. The CDR3 DNA reads TGTGCCAGTAGGGGACAGCTCAATCAGCCCCAGCATTTT.

J is TRBJ2-7 and V is TRBV28; 8 nucleotides align to TRBD2. The junction had 5 bases not matched to a gene; V was cut back by 3 bases and J by 1 base. The germline V gene encodes CDR1 MDHEN and CDR2 SYDVKM. The CDR3 consists of 15 residues. Here the CDR3 reads CASSFIAGPSYEQYF. The CDR3 DNA sequence: TGTGCCAGCAGTTTTATAGCGGGACCTTCCTACGAGCAGTACTTC.

CDR3 in DNA: TGTGCCAGCAGTTTACAGGGTAGATCGAGCACTGAAGCTTTCTTT. Translation gives CASSLQGRSSTEAFF. The chain recombines TRBV27 with TRBJ1-1, with D maybe TRBD1 (5 bases). The CDR3 loop spans 15 amino acids. Per the germline V gene, CDR1 is MNHEY and CDR2 is SMNVEV (reference sequence). Between the trimmed V and J ends, which lost 2 bases and 4 bases, there was a span of 14 bases.

This sequence joins TRBV11-2 and TRBJ2-1; tentative D call: TRBD1 (5 bases). Germline V gene sequence: CDR1 SGHAT, CDR2 FQNNGV. The CDR3 has 13 residues. Trimming removed 5 bases at V and 5 bases at J, with 10 bases between. CDR3 DNA: TGTGCCAGCAGCCTTGACAGTAACAATGAGCAGTTCTTC. Its translation is CASSLDSNNEQFF. Variable domain in full (rest from reference TRBV11-2 and TRBJ2-1): EAGVAQSPRYKIIEKRQSVAFWCNPISGHATLYWYQQILGQGPKLLIQFQNNGVVDDSQLPKDRFSAERLKGVDSTLKIQPAKLEDSAVYLCASSLDSNNEQFFGPGTRLTVL.

The CDR3 DNA sequence: TGTGCCAGCAGCCCGTACAGGTCATCGAACACTGAAGCTTTCTTT. Translation: CASSPYRSSNTEAFF. The chain has TRBV7-2 and TRBJ1-1, with D possibly TRBD1 on 5 matching bases. CDR3 length: 15 residues. CDR1 and CDR2 from the germline V gene are SGHTA and FQGNSA. Between the trimmed V and J ends, which lost 5 bases and 1 base, there was a span of 14 bases.

This sequence joins TRBV5-1 and TRBJ1-4; D unclear. Per the germline V gene, CDR1 is SGHRS and CDR2 is YFSETQ. Trimming left V 2 bases short and J 6 bases short, with 8 bases between. The CDR3 is 13 residues long. The CDR3 DNA reads as TGCGCCAGCAGCTTCTCGGCGGATGAAAAACTGTTTTTT. The encoded protein is CASSFSADEKLFF.

The rearrangement uses TRBV10-3 and TRBJ2-1; possibly TRBD1 for D (5 bases). Trimming cost V 8 bases and J 3 bases, with 8 bases left between them. Germline CDR1 and CDR2: ENHRY and SYGVKD. The CDR3 runs to 12 residues. This CDR3 is CAIRDSYNEQFF. The CDR3 DNA reads TGTGCCATCCGAGACAGCTACAATGAGCAGTTCTTC.

The chain carries TRBV7-2 and TRBJ2-6, with a possible D match to TRBD2 (7 bases). The germline V and J ends were trimmed by 5 bases and 4 bases, with 15 bases remaining between them. Germline CDR1 is SGHTA and CDR2 is FQGNSA. The CDR3 sequence is 16 residues long. CDR3 amino acids: CASSKGGGTGANVLTF. The CDR3 DNA reads TGTGCCAGCAGCAAAGGGGGGGGTACAGGGGCCAACGTCCTGACTTTC. The whole variable domain, remainder taken from reference TRBV7-2 and TRBJ2-6, is GAGVSQSPSNKVTEKGKDVELRCDPISGHTALYWYRQSLGQGLEFLIYFQGNSAPDKSGLPSDRFSAERTGGSVSTLTIQRTQQEDSAVYLCASSKGGGTGANVLTFGAGSRLTVL.

The V gene is TRBV4-3, the J gene TRBJ1-2, with 8 bases identical to TRBD1. CDR1 and CDR2 from the germline V gene are LGHNA and YSLEER. This CDR3 region has 16 residues. Trimming cost V 0 bases and J 7 bases; bases outside gene matches: 10. CDR3 DNA: TGCGCCAGCAGCCAAGATCAAGGACAGGGAAAAATTGGCTACACCTTC. The encoded protein is CASSQDQGQGKIGYTF.

This sequence joins TRBV27 and TRBJ2-1; 9 nucleotides align to TRBD2. Germline trimming cut 5 bases from V and 6 bases from J; bases unmatched to any gene: 11. The CDR3 totals 16 residues. Germline CDR1 reads MNHEY; CDR2 reads SMNVEV (reference sequence). CDR3 sequence: CASSPPWLAGSNEQFF. CDR3 bases: TGTGCCAGCAGTCCCCCCTGGCTAGCGGGATCCAATGAGCAGTTCTTC.

J is TRBJ2-4 and V is TRBV11-2; possible D gene TRBD1, 5 bases. CDR3 size: 14 residues. Between the trimmed V and J ends, which lost 2 bases and 8 bases, there was a span of 13 bases. The germline V gene encodes CDR1 SGHAT and CDR2 FQNNGV. The DNA of the CDR3 is TGTGCCAGCAGCTTAAGGGGTTGGGATGACATTCAGTACTTC. Translated, it gives CASSLRGWDDIQYF.